Listed below are T cell receptor beta chains from one sample, sequenced in a study of beta chain features in type 1 diabetes. This table comes from immunoSEQ multiplex PCR, and its TCRdb copy is limited to in-frame clones, with some not included. The table includes roughly 730,000 clones, roughly 12% detected once. Source material: naive CD4+ T cells from blood. The receptors were gathered from a man aged 18 to 29 with type 1 diabetes. Each CDR3 is given with its conserved first and last residue. The D gene is left open where the match is weak. Rows give clone size only sometimes, using once, few, many, or a class for an expanded clone.

NA | TRBJ2-7 | NA | TRBV29-1 | CSAYSGREEQYF | TGCAGCGCTTATTCGGGGAGAGAAGAGCAGTACTTC
TRBD2 | TRBJ2-5 | few | TRBV9 | CASSALTSGQETQYF | TGTGCCAGCAGCGCCCTGACTAGCGGACAAGAGACCCAGTACTTC
TRBD2 | TRBJ2-5 | few | TRBV5-1 | CASSLAGQEETQYF | TGCGCCAGCAGCTTAGCGGGGCAAGAAGAGACCCAGTACTTC
NA | TRBJ2-5 | few | TRBV30 | CAWTLGQIQETQYF | TGTGCCTGGACCCTCGGGCAGATCCAAGAGACCCAGTACTTC
NA | TRBJ2-7 | NA | TRBV18 | CASSPVFQGPKVYEQYF | TGTGCCAGCTCACCAGTTTTCCAGGGTCCCAAGGTCTACGAGCAGTACTTC
TRBD2 | TRBJ2-3 | NA | TRBV18 | CASSPAGGSHTDTQYF | TGTGCCAGCTCACCTGCGGGGGGATCTCACACAGATACGCAGTATTTT
NA | TRBJ2-7 | NA | TRBV10-3 | CAIKPESYEQYF | TGTGCCATCAAACCAGAGTCCTACGAGCAGTACTTC
TRBD1 | TRBJ1-2 | few | TRBV2 | CASKSGTDYGYTF | TGTGCCAGCAAATCTGGGACAGACTATGGCTACACCTTC
NA | TRBJ2-1 | few | TRBV29-1 | CSVLYRFNEQFF | TGCAGCGTCCTTTACAGGTTCAATGAGCAGTTCTTC
NA | TRBJ2-5 | NA | TRBV5-1 | CASRFIATSMETQYF | TGCGCCAGCAGATTCATCGCTACTTCAATGGAGACCCAGTACTTC
TRBD1 | TRBJ1-4 | NA | TRBV27 | CASSPWTGKNEKLFF | TGTGCCAGCAGTCCCTGGACAGGGAAAAATGAAAAACTGTTTTTT
NA | TRBJ1-5 | few | TRBV5-4 | CASSWGHDQPQHF | TGTGCCAGCAGCTGGGGACACGATCAGCCCCAGCATTTT
NA | TRBJ1-1 | NA | TRBV27 | CASNLNKGPEAFF | TGTGCCAGCAACTTAAACAAGGGGCCTGAAGCTTTCTTT
NA | TRBJ2-5 | few | TRBV15 | CATSISSETQYF | TGTGCCACCAGCATTTCGTCGGAGACCCAGTACTTC
NA | TRBJ1-1 | NA | TRBV5-1 | CASSLQENTEAFF | TGCGCCAGCAGCCTTCAGGAGAACACTGAAGCTTTCTTT
NA | TRBJ1-5 | few | TRBV27 | CASRAGSIGNQPQHF | TGTGCCAGCCGGGCAGGGAGTATTGGCAATCAGCCCCAGCATTTT
NA | TRBJ1-5 | NA | TRBV30 | CAWSVSEEPQHF | TGTGCCTGGAGTGTATCCGAGGAGCCCCAGCATTTT
NA | TRBJ2-1 | NA | TRBV30 | CAWSVVPNQNEQFF | TGTGCCTGGAGTGTGGTGCCGAACCAGAATGAGCAGTTCTTC
TRBD1 | TRBJ2-7 | once | TRBV15 | CATSRGDRTYEQYF | TGTGCCACCAGCAGAGGGGACAGAACCTACGAGCAGTACTTC
NA | TRBJ2-3 | few | TRBV7-8 | CASSLEKGPADTQYF | TGTGCCAGCAGCTTAGAAAAGGGGCCAGCAGATACGCAGTATTTT
TRBD2 | TRBJ2-3 | few | TRBV6-5 | CASSYSGAGGADTQYF | TGTGCCAGCAGTTACTCAGGGGCGGGAGGGGCAGATACGCAGTATTTT
NA | TRBJ2-7 | NA | TRBV4-2 | CASSQDPGSEQYF | TGTGCCAGCAGCCAAGATCCGGGGAGCGAGCAGTACTTC
NA | TRBJ2-6 | NA | TRBV7-9 | CASSLIRNSGANVLTF | TGTGCCAGCAGCTTAATTCGCAACTCTGGGGCCAACGTCCTGACTTTC
TRBD1 | TRBJ2-1 | few | TRBV7-9 | CASSLFGQGLNEQFF | TGTGCCAGCAGCTTATTCGGACAGGGACTTAATGAGCAGTTCTTC
NA | TRBJ1-6 | NA | TRBV5-1 | CASSSGTGSYNSPLHF | TGCGCCAGCAGCTCCGGGACGGGCTCCTATAATTCACCCCTCCACTTT
TRBD1 | TRBJ2-3 | few | TRBV28 | CASSRPGTADTQYF | TGTGCCAGCAGCCGTCCCGGGACAGCAGATACGCAGTATTTT
NA | TRBJ1-1 | few | TRBV6-5 | CASSYTGADEAFF | TGTGCCAGCAGTTACACAGGAGCTGATGAAGCTTTCTTT
TRBD1 | TRBJ1-6 | NA | TRBV27 | CASRGMDRVNSPLHF | TGTGCCAGCAGGGGAATGGACAGGGTTAATTCACCCCTCCACTTT
TRBD1 | TRBJ2-7 | NA | TRBV5-6 | CASSSLGTADLGEQYF | TGTGCCAGCAGCAGCCTAGGGACAGCGGACTTGGGGGAGCAGTACTTC
NA | TRBJ1-2 | NA | TRBV14 | CASSRQGGAGEVGGYTF | TGTGCCAGCAGCCGCCAGGGTGGGGCCGGGGAAGTTGGAGGCTACACCTTC
NA | TRBJ2-7 | few | TRBV6-5 | CASSLGHPYEQYF | TGTGCCAGCAGTTTGGGACACCCCTACGAGCAGTACTTC
NA | TRBJ2-7 | NA | TRBV2 | CASRQPANPQEQYF | TGTGCCAGCAGGCAGCCCGCTAATCCCCAGGAGCAGTACTTC
TRBD1 | TRBJ2-1 | few | TRBV10-3 | CAISLQGIGMGGEQFF | TGTGCCATCAGTCTACAGGGGATCGGGATGGGTGGTGAGCAGTTCTTC
NA | TRBJ2-7 | NA | TRBV6-1 | CASSEGQRVHEQYF | TGTGCCAGCAGTGAAGGTCAGAGGGTACACGAGCAGTACTTC
NA | TRBJ1-2 | NA | TRBV7-2 | CASSEGGGLGGYTF | TGTGCCAGCAGCGAAGGCGGGGGGCTTGGAGGCTACACCTTC
NA | TRBJ1-1 | few | TRBV27 | CASSFPGENTEAFF | TGTGCCAGCAGTTTCCCCGGGGAGAACACTGAAGCTTTCTTT
NA | TRBJ1-5 | NA | TRBV30 | CAWSVSGGPSNQPQHF | TGTGCCTGGAGTGTCTCGGGCGGTCCCAGCAATCAGCCCCAGCATTTT
NA | TRBJ2-3 | few | TRBV9 | CASSVSGRSPSTDTQYF | TGTGCCAGCAGCGTATCAGGAAGGAGCCCTAGCACAGATACGCAGTATTTT
NA | TRBJ2-5 | NA | TRBV10-3 | CAIKGNQETQYF | TGTGCCATCAAAGGGAATCAAGAGACCCAGTACTTC
NA | TRBJ1-1 | NA | TRBV5-1 | CASSLTETEAFF | TGCGCCAGCAGCCTTACGGAGACTGAAGCTTTCTTT
TRBD2 | TRBJ2-1 | few | TRBV5-4 | CASSTIGLAQDNEQFF | TGTGCCAGCAGCACAATTGGACTAGCACAAGACAATGAGCAGTTCTTC
NA | TRBJ2-2 | few | TRBV30 | CAWSGWSAGELFF | TGTGCCTGGAGTGGCTGGAGTGCCGGGGAGCTGTTTTTT
NA | TRBJ1-1 | few | TRBV27 | CASSSLNGDGTEAFF | TGTGCCAGCAGTTCTCTGAACGGGGATGGCACTGAAGCTTTCTTT
TRBD1 | TRBJ2-3 | NA | TRBV4-1 | CASSPSGGFGTDTQYF | TGCGCCAGCAGCCCATCAGGGGGCTTCGGCACAGATACGCAGTATTTT
NA | TRBJ2-7 | few | TRBV10-3 | CAIRKGGSLSYEQYF | TGTGCCATCAGGAAGGGGGGTAGCCTCTCCTACGAGCAGTACTTC